The clone carrying this T cell receptor beta chain was detected only a few times. Its cognate antigen is unknown. TCRdb itself ran the 5' RACE reads through MiXCR, one entry per CDR3 protein. The sample records roughly 450,000 distinct CDR3 sequences, under 20% being singletons. This CDR3 has 15 residues. Germline V lookup: CDR1 MNHEY, CDR2 SVGAGI. V was pared by 0 bases and J by 1 base, with 8 bases between. The entry originates in a study of T-cell memory formation after mild COVID-19. Regarding the study as a whole: SARS-CoV-2 specificity was not confirmed for second-wave clones peaking on day 37. Day 15 to 85 contracting clones showed balanced CD4/CD8; day 15 to 37 expanders favored CD4+. Pre-infection memory held some responding clones, suggesting pre-existing cross-reactive T cells responded. Chiefly within CM and EM were the contracting CD4+ clones; CD8+ ones were within EMRA.

This TCR came from a man between 18 and 35 years old who had mild COVID-19 (a few samples of this study predate the infection). Cell type and time point are not known. Sequenced: PBMCs or a T cell subset sorted from them (not recorded which). The V call is TRBV6-5, the J call TRBJ2-3; no definite D call. This CDR3 reads CASSYSRRRTDTQYF. Here the CDR3 DNA reads TGTGCCAGCAGTTACTCCCGGCGGCGCACAGATACGCAGTATTTT.